The T cell receptor (beta chain) described here comes from a study of T cell responses to AZD1222 COVID-19 vaccine (dated by TCRdb to the early 2020s). About the full investigation: AZD1222 recipients whose second dose came at about 4 weeks and those whose second dose came at about 12 weeks were combined into one group, since spike-specific TCR depth and breadth did not differ between the two schedules. TCR sequencing covered 230 to 250 trial participants: 200 to 210 given two doses of AZD1222 and about 26 given two doses of MenACWY control vaccine. Enrollment into the trials was organized by age into subgroups of 18-55, 56-69 and 70-plus years, and those subgroups contained about 150, 27 and 61 TCR-sequenced participants, respectively.

The CDR3 numbers 14 residues from cysteine through phenylalanine. Here the CDR3 DNA is all that survives: 42 bases in frame from base 1. V sheds 5 bases and J sheds 8 bases, leaving 15 bases between their ends. The germline V gene sets CDR1 to ENHRY and CDR2 to SYGVKD. Results and caveats for the whole study, not just this receptor: Because no day 14 peak-response samples were available, the repertoires could be characterized only after the peak T cell response. Conclusions about previously exposed vaccinees are limited, since just five to seven AZD1222 recipients were seropositive for SARS-CoV-2 at baseline. The 56-69-year group was small, and its depth increase did not reach significance, likely because of low power. Most participants were white British and females outnumbered males, and the authors suggested that clonal diversity may have been underestimated. CD4 TCRs associated with the vaccine covered the entire spike protein, and the dominant responses were in regions 160-218 and 743-854. Reportedly, close to half of the unique spike-specific TCRs recognized epitopes lying outside the regions that are mutated in the B.1.351 and B.1.1.7 variants. After two AZD1222 doses, spike-specific TCR breadth and depth were significantly higher than at day 0 and than in MenACWY recipients.

This clone was counted a single time. The specificity of this receptor is unknown. Per-nucleotide qualities are absent, and no much larger clonotype sits a single base away. Sample time point, as interpreted from the label and publication: baseline before first vaccination. Vaccinee samples came from UK trials COV001 and COV002, including a single-blind randomized controlled phase 2/3 trial of AZD1222 (ChAdOx1 nCoV-19) in healthy adults. Trial participant PBMC samples were collected at day 0 and day 28 after the second dose for TCRbeta chain sequencing. The CDR3 regions of human TCRbeta chains were analyzed by immunosequencing. On the authors' methods: Repertoire TCRs were checked for matches against a reference library of SARS-CoV-2-specific TCRs that had been generated using the MIRA antigen-specificity platform. Breadth was defined as the fraction of unique TCRs that were SARS-CoV-2-associated. Depth was defined as the fraction of total T cells that were SARS-CoV-2-associated. Using the MIRA data, each spike-specific TCR was mapped to the spike region that the TCR reacts to and placed in a CD4 or CD8 class. Log10-transformed breadth and depth values were compared by one-way ANOVA with Sidak's multiple comparisons tests. Imported from immuneACCESS, the table was reduced by TCRdb to in-frame sequences with V and J called. These copies leave out some clones; in studies compared against another copy, an unresolved V gene accounts for under half, and the cause of the remainder is not known. V and J calls plus clone size are reproduced from that table; the DNA served to infer D and trimming. The sample has approximately 120,000 clones on record, about nine tenths of them singletons. The biggest ten clones account for about 5.2% of the sample.

The rearranged segments are TRBV10-3 and TRBJ1-4, with TRBD1 perhaps the D gene, on 6 matching bases. The source is an adult in good health. The sequencing used peripheral blood, collected on day 0 of AZD1222 vaccination. The CDR3 region has the sequence CAISSMQGREKLFF. The DNA reads as follows: TGTGCCATCAGTTCTATGCAGGGGAGGGAAAAACTGTTTTTT.